This T cell receptor (beta chain) was recovered during a study of blood T cells in healthy people across ages. PCR was performed a second time for 7 to 11 cycles using a sample-barcoded 5' primer and a J-beta primer mix. TCRdb re-derived calls from the 5' RACE reads in MiXCR, one entry per CDR3 protein. Of 700,000 to 900,000 distinct CDR3 sequences listed, roughly 25% are singletons. Study outcomes and limitations: Higher diversity, along with more naive CD4+ cells, distinguished long-lived donors from aged donors.

The CDR3 consists of 13 residues. Germline assignment: CDR1 LGHDT and CDR2 YNNKEL (reference sequence). Losses at the gene ends were 4 bases for V and 8 bases for J; bases not matched to a gene: 5. This clonotype came up a few times. Its antigen is currently unknown. These data are also associated with another study on T cells of mothers and their children.

Material for sequencing was blood. The clonotype originates from a boy younger than 18 in good health. V and J are TRBV3-1 and TRBJ2-1; 7 nucleotides line up with TRBD2. CDR3 region: CASSPLAGDEQFF. As DNA, the CDR3 is TGTGCCAGCAGCCCCTTGGCGGGGGATGAGCAGTTCTTC.